This T cell receptor (beta chain) was identified during a study of blood T cell repertoires in COVID-19. The overall study: Collection of acute and convalescent COVID-19 samples took place in the United States, Italy and Spain. The analysed material was cDNA or gDNA that came from T cells, B-cell-depleted T cells, or PBMCs.

How the authors handled the data: Reference gene primer amplification gave nucleated cell count estimates. Using immunoSEQ multiplex PCR, the repertoire was profiled, and TCRdb retains in-frame clones only, with some absent. V and J calls and clone size come straight from that table; D and trimming were deduced from the DNA. Among 55,000 to 70,000 clones listed, around 84% were seen once. Germline CDR1 reads MNHNY; CDR2 reads SVGAGI (reference sequence). The length of the CDR3 is 15 residues. V lost 8 bases and J lost 0; bases outside the gene matches: 7. This TCR derives from a woman of 80 years or more with acute or convalescent COVID-19. The genes are TRBV6-6 and TRBJ1-5, with TRBD1 matching over 7 bases. The sample consisted of peripheral blood. In DNA form, the CDR3 reads TGTGCCAGCGGGGACAGTTTTTATAGCAATCAGCCCCAGCATTTT. It yields the protein CASGDSFYSNQPQHF.